What follows are 13 T cell receptor beta chains derived from one specimen sequenced in a study of blood T cells in healthy people across ages. Primers used in a second PCR of about 7 to 12 cycles were a sample-barcoded 5' primer and a J-beta primer mix. TCRdb itself ran the 5' RACE reads through MiXCR, one entry per CDR3 protein. The sample gives hundreds of thousands of distinct CDR3 sequences, about 30% of which show up once; 15% is in the top ten. Sequenced input: blood. The receptors were sampled from a woman older than 75 in good health.

The chain has TRBV14 and TRBJ2-1; 7 nucleotides line up with TRBD1. CDR1 is SGHDN and CDR2 is FVKESK in the germline V gene. This CDR3 contains 14 residues. Trimming cost V 2 bases and J 8 bases; bases outside gene matches: 6. The CDR3 sequence is CASSQWGQSDEQFF. CDR3 DNA: TGTGCCAGCAGCCAATGGGGACAGTCCGATGAGCAGTTCTTC.

The genes are TRBV13 and TRBJ2-7; 15 bases match TRBD2. The CDR3 contains 18 residues. From germline, CDR1 is PRHDT and CDR2 FYEKMQ (reference sequence). With 3 bases clipped from V and 3 bases from J, the junction kept 9 bases outside the gene matches. Written as DNA, the CDR3 is TGTGCCAGCAGCTTTCGGACTAGCGGGAGGGTCGTGTACTACGAGCAGTACTTC. It encodes CASSFRTSGRVVYYEQYF.

This clonotype showed up many times. The V and J genes are TRBV2 and TRBJ2-3; D is undetermined. Trimming stripped 5 bases from V and 5 bases from J, with 8 bases between. CDR3 length: 12 amino acids. CDR1 is SNHLY and CDR2 is FYNNEI in the germline V gene. CDR3 in amino acids: CASSFVRDTQYF. CDR3 sequence (DNA): TGTGCCAGCAGTTTCGTGCGAGATACGCAGTATTTT.

For this clonotype: A much larger clone lies a single base off, so this may be a read error. This sequence joins TRBV29-1 and TRBJ1-2; D possibly corresponds to TRBD1 (5 bases). The CDR3 covers 13 residues. The V gene's germline CDR1 is SQVTM and CDR2 ANQGSEA. DNA for the CDR3: TGCGGCGTTGAAGATGGCAGGGACTATGGCTACACCTTC. Protein sequence: CGVEDGRDYGYTF.

At least ten counts were recorded for this clonotype. The CDR3 is CASSQSTSLTDTQYF. In nucleotides, the CDR3 is TGTGCCAGCAGCCAATCGACTAGCTTGACAGATACGCAGTATTTT. This chain joins TRBV11-2 and TRBJ2-3, with 7 bases that match TRBD2. The V gene end was trimmed by 5 bases and the J gene end by 3 bases; junction bases not matched to a gene: 8. Germline lookup yields CDR1 SGHAT and CDR2 FQNNGV. This CDR3 spans 15 amino acids.

The CDR3 DNA sequence: TGTGCCTGCCACTGGGGTAGCGTAATGAACACTGAAGCTTTCTTT. Protein sequence: CACHWGSVMNTEAFF. This chain uses TRBV6-1 with TRBJ1-1; D remains ambiguous. V was trimmed by 11 bases and J by 0 bases, leaving 19 bases between them. The germline gives CDR1 MNHNS, CDR2 SASEGT. The CDR3 contains 15 residues.

The rearrangement links TRBV6-1 to TRBJ1-2; tentative D call: TRBD1 (5 bases). Trimming cost V 7 bases and J 4 bases, with 10 bases left between them. The V gene's germline CDR1 is MNHNS and CDR2 SASEGT. CDR3 length equals 12 residues. The DNA of the CDR3 is TGTGCCAGCAATCGGGGGATCTATGGCTACACCTTC. Translated, it gives CASNRGIYGYTF.

This clonotype was detected many times. The J gene is TRBJ1-2, the V gene TRBV29-1; D remains unclear. The ends were cut back, 2 bases at V and 3 bases at J, with 7 bases in the middle. The CDR3 is made up of 12 amino acids. Germline CDR1 and CDR2: SQVTM and ANQGSEA. The chain's CDR3 is CSVEMRDYGYTF. The CDR3 bases are TGCAGCGTTGAAATGCGGGACTATGGCTACACCTTC.

This clonotype was counted many times. The chain employs TRBV5-1 and TRBJ2-3; no clear D. V was pared by 4 bases and J by 2 bases, with 11 bases between. The germline V gene encodes CDR1 SGHRS and CDR2 YFSETQ. The CDR3 spans 14 residues. The CDR3 loop reads CASSMASFTDTQYF. CDR3 in DNA: TGCGCCAGCAGCATGGCCTCCTTCACAGATACGCAGTATTTT.

With regard to this clonotype: The missing conserved phenylalanine or tryptophan at the end of this CDR3 makes a read error likely. The J gene is TRBJ1-4, the V gene TRBV20-1; no firm D call. This CDR3 has 12 amino acids. Trimming took 1 base from V and 8 from J, leaving 8 bases between them. From germline, CDR1 is DFQATT and CDR2 SNEGSKA (reference sequence). The CDR3 reads CSARALGEKLFC. The CDR3 coding sequence is TGCAGTGCTAGAGCCCTAGGGGAAAAACTGTTTTGT.

This clonotype was observed a single time. The J gene is TRBJ2-1, the V gene TRBV5-1; TRBD2 aligns across 7 bases. The CDR3 consists of 15 residues. V trimming: 4 bases; J trimming: 5 bases; junction bases outside the gene matches: 9. Germline values: CDR1 SGHRS, CDR2 YFSETQ. CDR3 loop: CASSPRGVYDNEQFF. CDR3 nucleotide sequence: TGCGCCAGCAGCCCACGGGGGGTGTATGACAATGAGCAGTTCTTC.

This clonotype was observed at least ten times. J is TRBJ1-4 and V is TRBV5-1; D uncertain. The CDR3 is 14 amino acids. V gave up 1 base and J gave up 5 bases, with 9 bases separating them. Germline V gene lookup returns CDR1 SGHRS and CDR2 YFSETQ. For the CDR3, the DNA is TGCGCCAGCAGCTTGAACAGTGTAAATGAAAAACTGTTTTTT. Protein product: CASSLNSVNEKLFF.

This chain joins TRBV29-1 and TRBJ2-5; D gene ambiguous. This CDR3 is built from 15 residues. V shed 1 base and J shed 0 bases, with 12 bases lying between them. Germline V CDR1 and CDR2: SQVTM, ANQGSEA. CDR3 bases: TGCAGCGTTGAAGGCCTCTTACTGTACCAAGAGACCCAGTACTTC. It translates to CSVEGLLLYQETQYF.